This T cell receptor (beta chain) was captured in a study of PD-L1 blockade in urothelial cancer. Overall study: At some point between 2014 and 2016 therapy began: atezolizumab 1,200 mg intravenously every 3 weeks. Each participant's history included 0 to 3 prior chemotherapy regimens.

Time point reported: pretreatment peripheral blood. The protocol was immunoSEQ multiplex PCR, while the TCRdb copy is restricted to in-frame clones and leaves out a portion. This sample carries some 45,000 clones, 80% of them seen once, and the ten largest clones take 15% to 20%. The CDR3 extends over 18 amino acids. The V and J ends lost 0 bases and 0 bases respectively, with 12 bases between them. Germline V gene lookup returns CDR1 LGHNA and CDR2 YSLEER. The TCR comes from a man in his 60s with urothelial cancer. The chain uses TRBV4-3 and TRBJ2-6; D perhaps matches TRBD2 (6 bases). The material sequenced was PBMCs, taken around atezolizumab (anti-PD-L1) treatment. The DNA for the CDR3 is TGCGCCAGCAGCCAAGAGGAGGGGCTAGACTCTGGGGCCAACGTCCTGACTTTC. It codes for CASSQEEGLDSGANVLTF.